This passage covers 32 T cell receptor beta chains from one sample sequenced in a study of cytomegalovirus exposure and HLA in healthy donors. With 60 Vbeta and 13 Jbeta primers, the PCR was carried out. Data came from immunoSEQ multiplex PCR; TCRdb stores just in-frame clones and leaves some out. The sample gives about 180,000 clones, over 65% of which show up once; approximately 1.3% is in the top ten. The sample comprised PBMCs. These receptors all stem from a man between 18 and 29 years old in good health and CMV-seronegative.

This chain links TRBV21-1 with TRBJ2-3; the listed D gene, TRBD2, was not tested against the DNA. TRBV21-1 is a pseudogene segment. The CDR3 totals 17 residues. The CDR3 region has the DNA TGTGCCAGTAGGACTAGCGGGGGGCCGATATCCACAGATACGCAGTATTTT. Its translation: CASRTSGGPISTDTQYF.

The V gene is TRBV6-1, the J gene TRBJ2-7; 8 nucleotides match TRBD1. The CDR3 extends over 11 amino acids. Germline V lookup: CDR1 MNHNS, CDR2 SASEGT. V dropped 8 bases and J dropped 5; count of bases not matched to a gene: 2. CDR3 sequence: CASGTGDEQYF. CDR3 sequence (DNA): TGTGCCAGCGGGACAGGTGACGAGCAGTACTTC.

The rearrangement uses TRBV7-9 and TRBJ2-1; tentative D call: TRBD2 (7 bases). The CDR3 has 14 amino acids. V lost 7 bases and J lost 6, with 16 bases in between. CDR1 and CDR2 (germline): SEHNR, FQNEAQ (reference sequence). The CDR3 loop is CASIAGAPSNEQFF. CDR3 in DNA: TGTGCCAGCATCGCGGGGGCCCCCTCCAATGAGCAGTTCTTC.

V is TRBV18 and J is TRBJ1-2; 8 bases agree with TRBD1. Trimming cost V 4 bases and J 6 bases; bases outside gene matches: 4. CDR3 length equals 13 residues. Germline V gene data show CDR1 as KGHSH and CDR2 as LQKENI. The CDR3 sequence is CASSRTGRNGYTF. The CDR3 nucleotides read TGTGCCAGCTCACGGACAGGGAGGAATGGCTACACCTTC.

The genes are TRBV11-2 and TRBJ1-2; 8 positions agree with TRBD1. Trimming cost V 3 bases and J 4 bases; bases outside gene matches: 7. The germline gives CDR1 SGHAT, CDR2 FQNNGV. The CDR3 contains 15 residues. CDR3 sequence reads: CASSLETGVGYGYTF. The CDR3 DNA sequence: TGTGCCAGCAGCTTGGAGACAGGGGTCGGCTATGGCTACACCTTC.

To note about this clone: Distinct nucleotide sequences in the sample also encode this CDR3. The rearrangement uses TRBV7-9 and TRBJ2-3, with D perhaps matching TRBD1 (6 bases). Germline CDR1 is SEHNR and CDR2 is FQNEAQ (reference sequence). Trimming shortened V by 1 base and J by 3 bases, and 14 bases separated the two germline ends. The CDR3 sequence is 16 residues long. The CDR3: CASSLVSTGRTDTQYF. CDR3 coding DNA: TGTGCCAGCAGCTTAGTCTCCACAGGGAGAACAGATACGCAGTATTTT. The entire variable domain, with the rest obtained from reference TRBV7-9 and TRBJ2-3, is as follows: DTGVSQNPRHKITKRGQNVTFRCDPISEHNRLYWYRQTLGQGPEFLTYFQNEAQLEKSRLLSDRFSAERPKGSFSTLEIQRTEQGDSAMYLCASSLVSTGRTDTQYFGPGTRLTVL.

For the CDR3, the DNA is TGTGCCAGCAGCCTAACCCGTGCAGGGCGAGAGCAGTACTTC. Translating it yields CASSLTRAGREQYF. The rearrangement links TRBV11-3 to TRBJ2-7, with a weak D call TRBD1 (5 bases). The CDR3 consists of 14 residues. Germline-derived CDR1 and CDR2 are SGHNT and YENEEA. Trimming shortened V by 5 bases and J by 7 bases, and 18 bases separated the two germline ends.

The chain uses TRBV6-5 and TRBJ1-2; 7 nucleotides match TRBD1. The CDR3 is made up of 15 amino acids. Germline loops: CDR1 MNHEY, CDR2 SVGAGI. Trimming at V came to 5 bases and at J to 0 bases, leaving 6 bases not matched to a gene. This CDR3 reads CASSPDRAANYGYTF. The CDR3 bases are TGTGCCAGCAGTCCCGACAGGGCCGCTAACTATGGCTACACCTTC.

This chain joins TRBV13 and TRBJ2-1, with 7 bases that match TRBD2. The J segment lost 5 bases and the V segment lost 8 bases, leaving 0 bases of the junction unmatched. The germline V gene has CDR1 PRHDT and CDR2 FYEKMQ (reference sequence). The CDR3 is made up of 11 amino acids. The CDR3 region has the DNA TGTGCCAGCCGGGGGGACAATGAGCAGTTCTTC. Protein product: CASRGDNEQFF. The full variable domain, completed using reference TRBV13 and TRBJ2-1, is AAGVIQSPRHLIKEKRETATLKCYPIPRHDTVYWYQQGPGQDPQFLISFYEKMQSDKGSIPDRFSAQQFSDYHSELNMSSLELGDSALYFCASRGDNEQFFGPGTRLTVL.

The genes are TRBV4-2 and TRBJ2-1, with D perhaps matching TRBD1 (5 bases). Germline CDR1 and CDR2: LGHNA and YNFKEQ. V shed 2 bases and J shed 8 bases, with 19 bases lying between them. The CDR3 is 16 amino acids. As DNA, the CDR3 is TGTGCCAGCAGCCAAACTCGAAAGGGGCGCGGCGATGAGCAGTTCTTC. It translates to CASSQTRKGRGDEQFF.

This clone appeared a single time. The rearrangement links TRBV7-9 to TRBJ2-7; D may be TRBD2 (6 bases). The CDR3 covers 15 residues. Trimming shortened V by 1 base and J by 9 bases, and 19 bases separated the two germline ends. Germline lookup yields CDR1 SEHNR and CDR2 FQNEAQ (reference sequence). The CDR3 nucleotides read TGTGCCAGCAGCTTAGGGCGTGGCAGTCGGGGAGGGCAGTACTTC. Translation: CASSLGRGSRGGQYF.

The chain has TRBV9 and TRBJ2-2; maybe TRBD2 (5 bases). V was shortened by 6 bases and J by 6 bases, with 24 bases between the two germline ends. The CDR3 covers 17 residues. Germline assignment: CDR1 SGDLS and CDR2 YYNGEE. DNA of the CDR3: TGTGCCAGCACCACGGGATTATCATCGCTCGTTTCCGGGGAGCTGTTTTTT. As protein: CASTTGLSSLVSGELFF.

The genes are TRBV30 and TRBJ1-6; 10 bases align to TRBD1. The CDR3 sequence is 14 residues long. Germline V CDR1 and CDR2: GTSNPN, SVGIG (reference sequence). V was pared by 2 bases and J by 11 bases, with 6 bases of the junction left unmatched. CDR3 sequence reads: CAWSRGQGKAPLHF. In DNA, the CDR3 is TGTGCCTGGAGTAGGGGACAGGGGAAGGCACCCCTCCACTTT.

The rearrangement uses TRBV5-1 and TRBJ2-3; D might be TRBD1 (6 bases). The V end lost 3 bases, the J end lost 2 bases, and 22 bases lay between the germline ends. The CDR3 has 18 residues. Germline V gene sequence: CDR1 SGHRS, CDR2 YFSETQ. The CDR3 sequence: CASSSRGQSTFYTDTQYF. CDR3 nucleotides: TGCGCCAGCAGCTCACGCGGACAGTCCACTTTTTACACAGATACGCAGTATTTT.

The V gene is TRBV19, the J gene TRBJ2-7, with D perhaps TRBD2 (7 bases). The germline V gene has CDR1 LNHDA and CDR2 SQIVND (reference sequence). V lost 5 bases and J lost 6, with 17 bases in between. The CDR3 extends over 14 amino acids. The CDR3 loop reads CASSLSWRGGEQYF. CDR3 DNA sequence: TGTGCCAGTAGTCTCTCCTGGAGGGGGGGCGAGCAGTACTTC.

The rearrangement links TRBV7-2 to TRBJ1-6; D is perhaps TRBD1 (6 bases). The CDR3 loop spans 16 amino acids. V lost 3 bases to trimming and J lost 2 bases, with 11 bases between them. Germline CDR1 is SGHTA and CDR2 is FQGNSA. As DNA, the CDR3 is TGTGCCAGCAGCTTCCGACAGGCGGCCTATAATTCACCCCTCCACTTT. This translates into CASSFRQAAYNSPLHF.

This clone has more than one count but fewer than ten. V usage is TRBV29-1 and J usage is TRBJ1-2, with TRBD1 as a possible D gene (6 bases). The CDR3 extends over 13 amino acids. V lost 6 bases and J 2 bases, leaving 13 bases between the germline ends. Germline CDR1 SQVTM, CDR2 ANQGSEA. The CDR3 sequence: CSVGTFTNYGYTF. CDR3 nucleotide sequence: TGCAGCGTCGGGACATTTACCAACTATGGCTACACCTTC.

CDR3 nucleotide sequence: TGTGCCAGCTTCTCGACTAGTAGCACAGATACGCAGTATTTT. It yields the protein CASFSTSSTDTQYF. The rearrangement links TRBV6-6 to TRBJ2-3; tentative D call: TRBD2 (6 bases). The CDR3 sequence is 14 residues long. Germline V gene data show CDR1 as MNHNY and CDR2 as SVGAGI (reference sequence). The ends were cut back, 8 bases at V and 0 bases at J, with 12 bases in the middle.

The chain has TRBV5-6 and TRBJ1-2; 7 bases agree with TRBD1. Germline-derived CDR1 and CDR2 are SGHDT and YYEEEE. The CDR3 has 14 residues. V gave up 0 bases and J gave up 11 bases; unmatched junction bases: 10. In DNA, the CDR3 is TGTGCCAGCAGCTTGGCGACAGGGCCCGGAGGGTACACCTTC. It codes for CASSLATGPGGYTF.

In its sample, this clone was seen a few times. V usage is TRBV6-5 and J usage is TRBJ1-1; D remains unclear. CDR1 is MNHEY, CDR2 SVGAGI, per germline. The CDR3 length is 11 residues. V shed 7 bases and J shed 8 bases, with 11 bases lying between them. For the CDR3, the DNA is TGTGCCAGCACAAACTTCAGGGAAGCTTTCTTT. Translating gives CASTNFREAFF.

The gene calls are TRBV27 and TRBJ2-7; D is unclear. V lost 5 bases, J lost 5 bases, and 10 bases lay in between. Germline V CDR1 and CDR2: MNHEY, SMNVEV (reference sequence). CDR3 size: 12 residues. CDR3 residues: CASSPRGDEQYF. The DNA for the CDR3 is TGTGCCAGCAGTCCGCGTGGTGACGAGCAGTACTTC.

The V gene is TRBV19, the J gene TRBJ2-7; 7 nucleotides align to TRBD2. The CDR3 is made up of 16 amino acids. In germline, CDR1 is LNHDA, CDR2 SQIVND (reference sequence). After removal of 4 bases from V and 2 bases from J, the junction contained 11 bases not matched to a gene. The CDR3 loop reads CASSRQGGALTYEQYF. CDR3 DNA: TGTGCCAGTAGTAGGCAGGGAGGGGCATTAACCTACGAGCAGTACTTC.

The rearrangement links TRBV7-9 to TRBJ1-1, with a tentative D call TRBD1 (5 bases). Trimming pared 5 bases from V and 5 bases from J, leaving 24 bases between. From germline, CDR1 is SEHNR and CDR2 FQNEAQ (reference sequence). The CDR3 contains 17 residues. This chain's CDR3 is CASSPLGQNNLRTEAFF. The CDR3 region has the DNA TGTGCCAGCAGCCCCTTAGGACAAAACAACCTGAGAACTGAAGCTTTCTTT.

The V call is TRBV2, the J call TRBJ2-2; 11 bases map to TRBD2. J lost 3 bases, V lost 4 bases, and 7 bases had no gene match. Looked up from germline, CDR1 is SNHLY and CDR2 is FYNNEI. The CDR3 contains 17 residues. The CDR3 loop reads CASSGLAGWFDTGELFF. The CDR3 DNA follows: TGTGCCAGCAGTGGACTAGCGGGGTGGTTCGACACCGGGGAGCTGTTTTTT.

CDR3 residues: CASRSVQMNTEAFF. In DNA, the CDR3 is TGTGCCAGCAGATCGGTACAGATGAACACTGAAGCTTTCTTT. The genes are TRBV6-6 and TRBJ1-1, with D unresolved. This CDR3 is 14 amino acids long. The V end lost 6 bases, the J end lost 0 bases, and 11 bases lay between the germline ends. The germline V gene encodes CDR1 MNHNY and CDR2 SVGAGI (reference sequence).

The V gene is TRBV6-5, the J gene TRBJ2-7; the D gene is possibly TRBD2 (6 bases). The V and J ends lost 8 bases and 1 base respectively, with 9 bases between them. CDR1 MNHEY and CDR2 SVGAGI come from the germline V gene. CDR3 length: 12 amino acids. The CDR3 region is CASRGGSYEQYF. CDR3 sequence (DNA): TGTGCCAGCCGGGGAGGATCCTACGAGCAGTACTTC.

The chain couples TRBV30 to TRBJ2-5; weak D call: TRBD1 (6 bases). Trimming took off 2 bases at V and 11 bases at J, with 18 bases between the two ends. The CDR3 length is 13 residues. Germline-derived CDR1 and CDR2 are GTSNPN and SVGIG (reference sequence). The CDR3 DNA is TGTGCCTGGAGTAACTCTCGACAGGCGGCGCAGTACTTC. Translating it yields CAWSNSRQAAQYF.

The CDR3 nucleotides read TGTGCCAGCAGCCCCACTAGTTTGGAGGCCCAGTACTTC. Translation: CASSPTSLEAQYF. The J gene is TRBJ2-5, the V gene TRBV7-2, with a tentative D call TRBD2 (5 bases). The CDR3 contains 13 residues. CDR1 is SGHTA, CDR2 FQGNSA, per germline. Between the trimmed V and J ends, which lost 5 bases and 9 bases, there was a span of 16 bases. Combining the CDR3 with reference TRBV7-2 and TRBJ2-5 gives the whole variable domain GAGVSQSPSNKVTEKGKDVELRCDPISGHTALYWYRQSLGQGLEFLIYFQGNSAPDKSGLPSDRFSAERTGGSVSTLTIQRTQQEDSAVYLCASSPTSLEAQYFGPGTRLLVL.

The J gene is TRBJ2-7, the V gene TRBV5-6, with 12 bases fitting TRBD1. The V segment lost 4 bases and the J segment 3 bases; nucleotides outside the gene matches: 2. The germline V gene has CDR1 SGHDT and CDR2 YYEEEE. There are 14 residues in the CDR3. The CDR3, as DNA: TGTGCCAGCAGCCGGGACAGGGGGCACTACGAGCAGTACTTC. This codes for CASSRDRGHYEQYF.

The rearrangement uses TRBV7-3 and TRBJ2-7; D possibly corresponds to TRBD2 (6 bases). This CDR3 comprises 16 residues. V dropped 0 bases and J dropped 5 bases, with 17 bases sitting between them. Germline values: CDR1 SGHTA, CDR2 FQGTGA. As DNA, the CDR3 is TGTGCCAGCAGCTTAACAGGGACTTACCTAGCTCACGAGCAGTACTTC. Amino acid sequence: CASSLTGTYLAHEQYF.

The rearrangement uses TRBV9 and TRBJ2-1; no firm D call. V lost 4 bases, J lost 0 bases, and 11 bases lay in between. The length of the CDR3 is 15 residues. CDR1 and CDR2 from the germline V gene are SGDLS and YYNGEE. The CDR3 sequence: CASSPFQDSYNEQFF. The CDR3 DNA reads as TGTGCCAGCAGCCCCTTTCAGGACTCCTACAATGAGCAGTTCTTC.

V and J are TRBV28 and TRBJ2-7; 10 nucleotides align to TRBD2. This CDR3 comprises 17 residues. V was pared by 5 bases and J by 4 bases, with 14 bases of the junction left unmatched. Germline V gene data show CDR1 as MDHEN and CDR2 as SYDVKM. The CDR3 DNA reads TGTGCCAGCAGTCCACTACTAGCGGGGTCTTTACAGTACGAGCAGTACTTC. Translated, it gives CASSPLLAGSLQYEQYF.